The T cell receptor beta chain described here comes from a study of T-cell reconstitution after alpha-beta-depleted transplantation in children. Notes on this clonotype: The antigen is not known.

Study conclusions and caveats: Some patients owed their high day-60 TCRbeta diversity to surviving recipient T cells and thymic progenitors. T-cell counts and diversity at one year following transplant were attributed mainly to newly produced T cells. Approximately two months post-transplant, alpha-beta T cells reportedly originated from several hundred expanded graft clones.

Unique molecular identifiers were incorporated during preparation of the TCRbeta library. TCRdb reprocessed the PCR reads via MiXCR and lists one record per CDR3 protein. Counted here are more than 300,000 distinct CDR3 sequences, 15% to 20% occurring once; the ten biggest clones make up roughly two fifths. Material: PBMCs, mostly from graft donor cells, obtained 360 days after TCRalphabeta/CD19-depleted stem cell transplant. The receptor was derived from a male patient aged 2 to 9 who had a stem cell transplant for acute lymphoblastic leukemia, so the T cells may come from the graft donor.

Here the CDR3 DNA reads TGCGCCAGCCGACCTTTAGCGGGAGCCAAAAACATTCAGTACTTC. It encodes CASRPLAGAKNIQYF. The J gene is TRBJ2-4, the V gene TRBV4-1, with TRBD2 matching over 7 bases. V dropped 8 bases and J dropped 0; count of bases not matched to a gene: 7. The germline gives CDR1 MGHRA, CDR2 YSYEKL. This CDR3 region has 15 residues.